The 13 T cell receptor beta chains reported below all come from one sample, sequenced in a study of CD8 T cells in Susac syndrome. An amount of RNA that ranged from roughly 0.45 to 1 ug was reverse transcribed with random hexamers. TCRdb fed the immunoSEQ multiplex PCR reads into MiXCR, producing one record per CDR3 protein. The repertoire includes about 240,000 distinct CDR3 sequences, about 95% of them detected once, and roughly 0.1% sits in the top ten. Sequenced sample: CD4+ T cells from PBMCs. The receptors stem from a human donor with Susac syndrome.

The genes are TRBV5-1 and TRBJ2-2; 12 bases are a match to TRBD2. From germline, CDR1 is SGHRS and CDR2 YFSETQ. The CDR3 loop spans 16 amino acids. The V and J ends lost 4 bases and 8 bases, in that order; junction bases with no gene match: 9. The CDR3 DNA reads as TGCGCCAGCAGCCCCATGACTAGCGGGAGTCCTGGGGAGCTGTTTTTT. It yields the protein CASSPMTSGSPGELFF.

The rearrangement uses TRBV14 and TRBJ2-7, with D hard to call. This CDR3 region has 14 residues. Trimming pared 4 bases from V and 7 bases from J, leaving 17 bases between. The V gene's germline CDR1 is SGHDN and CDR2 FVKESK. CDR3 nucleotides: TGTGCCAGCAGCCCTCGTGACCCGCCCGGGGAGCAGTACTTC. It is translated as CASSPRDPPGEQYF.

This chain joins TRBV11-2 and TRBJ1-1; unclear D gene. Trimming pared 5 bases from V and 4 bases from J, leaving 11 bases between. The CDR3 runs 13 residues. The germline V gene has CDR1 SGHAT and CDR2 FQNNGV. CDR3 nucleotides: TGTGCCAGCAGCCCTCCCCCAAGCACTGAAGCTTTCTTT. As protein: CASSPPPSTEAFF.

The J gene is TRBJ1-2, the V gene TRBV29-1, with D possibly TRBD1 on 6 matching bases. V was cut by 6 bases and J by 5 bases, with 22 bases left in between. CDR1 SQVTM and CDR2 ANQGSEA come from the germline V gene. This CDR3 is built from 15 residues. The CDR3 DNA reads as TGCAGCGTCCGTTTAGGACAGAGAAAACATTATGGCTACACCTTC. This gives the protein CSVRLGQRKHYGYTF.

The V call is TRBV12-3 or TRBV12-4, the J call TRBJ2-7, with a tentative D call TRBD2 (6 bases). CDR3 size: 15 residues. V shed 3 bases and J shed 2 bases, with 14 bases lying between them. As DNA, the CDR3 is TGTGCCAGCAGTTTTCGCGGGATAAACCCCTACGAGCAGTACTTC. Translating it yields CASSFRGINPYEQYF.

J is TRBJ2-7 and V is TRBV9; no clear D. CDR3 length: 13 amino acids. V dropped 0 bases and J dropped 6 bases, with 10 bases sitting between them. CDR1 SGDLS and CDR2 YYNGEE come from the germline V gene. This chain's CDR3 is CASSVAPLGEQYF. CDR3 DNA sequence: TGTGCCAGCAGCGTAGCCCCGCTTGGCGAGCAGTACTTC.

V and J are TRBV29-1 and TRBJ2-1, with 9 bases aligning to TRBD1. V lost 7 bases and J lost 1; bases outside the gene matches: 2. Germline V gene sequence: CDR1 SQVTM, CDR2 ANQGSEA. The CDR3 contains 13 residues. The CDR3 nucleotides read TGCAGCGGAGGACAGGGGTCCTACAATGAGCAGTTCTTC. Its protein is CSGGQGSYNEQFF.

The chain is built from TRBV7-9 and TRBJ2-1; D unclear. The CDR3 covers 12 residues. Germline CDR1 SEHNR, CDR2 FQNEAQ (reference sequence). Between the trimmed V and J ends, which lost 6 bases and 3 bases, there was a span of 6 bases. The CDR3 here is CASRAVYNEQFF. The CDR3 DNA sequence: TGTGCCAGCAGGGCAGTCTACAATGAGCAGTTCTTC.

This rearrangement joins TRBV2 to TRBJ1-1; D not resolved. Germline V gives CDR1 SNHLY, CDR2 FYNNEI. The CDR3 is made up of 14 amino acids. Trimming cost V 4 bases and J 4 bases, with 13 bases left between them. The CDR3 nucleotides read TGTGCCAGCAGTGTGATATCCTGGGGCACTGAAGCTTTCTTT. Translated: CASSVISWGTEAFF.

The chain links TRBV14 to TRBJ2-1; D possibly corresponds to TRBD2 (6 bases). CDR1 and CDR2 (germline): SGHDN, FVKESK. Trimming removed 3 bases from V and 8 bases from J, with 17 bases in between. The CDR3 consists of 15 residues. In DNA, the CDR3 is TGTGCCAGCAGCCAGCTGGGGGGACCGACCGATGAGCAGTTCTTC. This sequence encodes CASSQLGGPTDEQFF. Using reference TRBV14 and TRBJ2-1 for the parts outside the CDR3, the full variable domain is EAGVTQFPSHSVIEKGQTVTLRCDPISGHDNLYWYRRVMGKEIKFLLHFVKESKQDESGMPNNRFLAERTGGTYSTLKVQPAELEDSGVYFCASSQLGGPTDEQFFGPGTRLTVL.

The rearrangement joins TRBV15 to TRBJ2-3; 7 bases align to TRBD2. The CDR3 contains 15 residues. Per germline, CDR1 LNHNV and CDR2 YYDKDF (reference sequence). With 5 bases clipped from V and 7 bases from J, the junction kept 12 bases outside the gene matches. Here the CDR3 reads CATSWTPAGAYTQYF. Here the CDR3 DNA reads TGTGCCACCAGCTGGACCCCGGCGGGAGCATATACGCAGTATTTT.

The gene calls are TRBV20-1 and TRBJ1-5, with D uncertain. Trimming pared 2 bases from V and 4 bases from J, leaving 12 bases between. Per germline, CDR1 DFQATT and CDR2 SNEGSKA (reference sequence). This CDR3 spans 14 amino acids. The CDR3 spells CSARRGDTNQPQHF. In DNA form, the CDR3 reads TGCAGTGCTAGACGCGGAGACACGAATCAGCCCCAGCATTTT.

This clonotype has more than one count but fewer than ten. The chain has TRBV7-9 and TRBJ2-7, with D maybe TRBD1 (6 bases). The CDR3 runs 14 residues. Germline V gives CDR1 SEHNR, CDR2 FQNEAQ (reference sequence). The V end lost 3 bases, the J end lost 6 bases, and 15 bases lay between the germline ends. In DNA form, the CDR3 reads TGTGCCAGCAGCTTTCAACAGGGTCTAAGCGAGCAGTACTTC. Its protein product is CASSFQQGLSEQYF.